The 17 T cell receptor beta chains given below trace back to one sample, sequenced in a study of follicular helper T cells after annual influenza vaccination. Using immunoSEQ multiplex PCR, the repertoire was profiled, and TCRdb retains in-frame clones only, with some absent. This sample has several thousand clones, with 82% found just once. Time point here: 2014-2015 season, pre-vaccination. The source material was CXCR5+ CD38- circulating T follicular helper cells from blood, sampled on the day of influenza vaccination. Subset defined: circulating Tfh, non-naive CD4+CXCR5+PD-1+ (ICOS+CD38+ or ICOS-CD38-). These receptor sequences come from an adult who received the influenza vaccine.

This chain uses TRBV5-1 with TRBJ2-7, with D uncertain. The germline CDR1 and CDR2 sequences are SGHRS and YFSETQ. This CDR3 is built from 13 residues. V was trimmed by 5 bases and J by 5 bases, leaving 14 bases between them. CDR3 protein: CASRNGPGNEQYF. As DNA, the CDR3 is TGCGCCAGCAGGAACGGTCCGGGCAACGAGCAGTACTTC.

The CDR3 is CAAKDGWRGQETQYF. CDR3 nucleotide sequence: TGTGCCGCCAAGGACGGCTGGAGGGGGCAAGAGACCCAGTACTTC. V and J are TRBV6-1 and TRBJ2-5, with D perhaps being TRBD1 or TRBD2 (6 bases each). V was cut by 11 bases and J by 2 bases, with 21 bases left in between. The CDR3 runs 15 residues. Per germline, CDR1 MNHNS and CDR2 SASEGT.

This chain joins TRBV18 and TRBJ1-1; no clear D. Trimming pared 3 bases from V and 5 bases from J, leaving 10 bases between. The CDR3 covers 13 residues. Germline lookup yields CDR1 KGHSH and CDR2 LQKENI. For the CDR3, the DNA is TGTGCCAGCTCACCCGACCTTGAGACTGAAGCTTTCTTT. This gives the protein CASSPDLETEAFF.

This chain connects TRBV4-3 to TRBJ1-6, with D possibly being TRBD1 (5 bases). Germline-derived CDR1 and CDR2 are LGHNA and YSLEER. CDR3 length: 14 amino acids. Trimming stripped 2 bases from V and 14 bases from J, with 16 bases between. In nucleotides, the CDR3 is TGCGCCAGCAGCCAATCGTTCGGGGCCTCATCCCTCCACTTT. Translating it yields CASSQSFGASSLHF.

The chain links TRBV28 to TRBJ1-2; D is unclear. This CDR3 has 12 residues. Trimming pared 4 bases from V and 7 bases from J, leaving 10 bases between. The germline gives CDR1 MDHEN, CDR2 SYDVKM. CDR3 nucleotides: TGTGCCAGCAGTTCGCAACTTGGTGGCTACACCTTC. Amino acid sequence: CASSSQLGGYTF.

This chain connects TRBV5-1 to TRBJ2-5, with D possibly TRBD1 on 6 matching bases. The length of the CDR3 is 14 residues. Germline-derived CDR1 and CDR2 are SGHRS and YFSETQ. Deletions cut 2 bases from V and 1 base from J, with 9 bases between. The CDR3 nucleotides are TGCGCCAGCAGCTTACAGGGTTTCCAAGAGACCCAGTACTTC. Protein sequence: CASSLQGFQETQYF.

This rearrangement joins TRBV7-2 to TRBJ2-5; 7 bases map to TRBD1. Unmatched junction bases numbered 13, after V lost 3 bases and J lost 9 bases. CDR1 SGHTA and CDR2 FQGNSA come from the germline V gene. The CDR3 contains 15 residues. CDR3: CASSFSAGGKESQYF. CDR3 DNA: TGTGCCAGCAGCTTTTCCGCAGGGGGAAAAGAATCCCAGTACTTC.

The rearrangement joins TRBV7-9 to TRBJ1-2; D is unresolved. CDR1 is SEHNR, CDR2 FQNEAQ, per germline (reference sequence). The germline V and J ends were trimmed by 6 bases and 3 bases, with 11 bases remaining between them. This CDR3 contains 13 residues. The CDR3 loop reads CASRSTEDYGYTF. DNA for the CDR3: TGTGCCAGCAGATCCACAGAAGACTATGGCTACACCTTC.

The chain recombines TRBV7-2 with TRBJ2-5; unclear D gene. This CDR3 has 13 residues. The V end lost 11 bases, the J end lost 4 bases, and 17 bases lay between the germline ends. Germline V gene lookup returns CDR1 SGHTA and CDR2 FQGNSA. The DNA for the CDR3 is TGTGCCCTAGACCCCGCTCTCCGAGAGACCCAGTACTTC. Protein product: CALDPALRETQYF. The full variable domain, completed using reference TRBV7-2 and TRBJ2-5, is GAGVSQSPSNKVTEKGKDVELRCDPISGHTALYWYRQSLGQGLEFLIYFQGNSAPDKSGLPSDRFSAERTGGSVSTLTIQRTQQEDSAVYLCALDPALRETQYFGPGTRLLVL.

The table lists this clone with a count of one. V and J are TRBV30 and TRBJ2-5; 9 bases agree with TRBD2. In germline, CDR1 is GTSNPN, CDR2 SVGIG (reference sequence). This CDR3 region has 15 residues. V shed 7 bases and J 5 bases; nucleotides not matched to a gene: 14. CDR3 sequence (DNA): TGTGCCTCCCCTCCGGGACTAGCATTTCTGGAGACCCAGTACTTC. It specifies CASPPGLAFLETQYF.

The chain employs TRBV10-3 and TRBJ2-5; 9 bases are a match to TRBD2. The trim removed 5 bases at V and 1 base at J, leaving 2 bases unmatched. The CDR3 sequence is 14 residues long. Looked up from germline, CDR1 is ENHRY and CDR2 is SYGVKD. CDR3 amino acids: CAISPSGAQETQYF. CDR3 bases: TGTGCCATCAGTCCTAGCGGGGCCCAAGAGACCCAGTACTTC.

The V gene is TRBV5-1, the J gene TRBJ1-4, with TRBD1 identical over 7 bases. J lost 8 bases, V lost 2 bases, and 3 bases had no gene match. Germline lookup yields CDR1 SGHRS and CDR2 YFSETQ. The CDR3 sequence is 13 residues long. CDR3 sequence reads: CASSFGGGEKLFF. As DNA, the CDR3 is TGCGCCAGCAGCTTTGGAGGGGGCGAAAAACTGTTTTTT. The entire variable domain, with the rest obtained from reference TRBV5-1 and TRBJ1-4, is as follows: KAGVTQTPRYLIKTRGQQVTLSCSPISGHRSVSWYQQTPGQGLQFLFEYFSETQRNKGNFPGRFSGRQFSNSRSEMNVSTLELGDSALYLCASSFGGGEKLFFGSGTQLSVL.

V and J are TRBV7-3 and TRBJ2-3; TRBD2 matches at 10 bases. V lost 2 bases, J lost 0 bases, and 5 bases stayed unmatched. Germline-derived CDR1 and CDR2 are SGHTA and FQGTGA. This CDR3 contains 17 residues. CDR3 nucleotides: TGTGCCAGCAGCTTAGGTAGCGGGGGGACTAGCACAGATACGCAGTATTTT. Translation: CASSLGSGGTSTDTQYF.

This chain links TRBV5-1 with TRBJ1-3, with no clear D. The CDR3 consists of 14 residues. Germline V gene data show CDR1 as SGHRS and CDR2 as YFSETQ. V shed 0 bases and J shed 0 bases, with 4 bases lying between them. The CDR3, as DNA: TGCGCCAGCAGCTTGGGCAGCTCTGGAAACACCATATATTTT. As protein: CASSLGSSGNTIYF.

V is TRBV5-4 and J is TRBJ2-7; 9 nucleotides match TRBD1. Germline CDR1 SGHNT, CDR2 YYREEE (reference sequence). This CDR3 comprises 14 residues. V lost 4 bases to trimming and J lost 0 bases; unmatched junction nucleotides: 2. The CDR3 loop is CASSGTGSSYEQYF. As DNA, the CDR3 is TGTGCCAGCAGCGGGACAGGGAGCTCCTACGAGCAGTACTTC.

The rearrangement links TRBV6-5 to TRBJ2-7; TRBD2 might be the D (5 bases). This CDR3 has 14 amino acids. Germline V CDR1 and CDR2: MNHEY, SVGAGI. The V end lost 2 bases, the J end lost 2 bases, and 10 bases lay between the germline ends. CDR3 sequence (DNA): TGTGCCAGCAGTTACAGCAACGGGGCCTACGAGCAGTACTTC. Amino acids: CASSYSNGAYEQYF.

The V and J genes are TRBV2 and TRBJ2-4; 9 nucleotides agree with TRBD2. Trimming removed 8 bases from V and 4 bases from J; junction bases left unmatched: 6. There are 14 residues in the CDR3. Germline lookup yields CDR1 SNHLY and CDR2 FYNNEI. CDR3: CASQSLAGKNIQYF. The CDR3 DNA follows: TGTGCCAGCCAGAGTCTAGCGGGAAAAAACATTCAGTACTTC. The variable domain in full, with the rest retrieved from reference TRBV2 and TRBJ2-4, is EPEVTQTPSHQVTQMGQEVILRCVPISNHLYFYWYRQILGQKVEFLVSFYNNEISEKSEIFDDQFSVERPDGSNFTLKIRSTKLEDSAMYFCASQSLAGKNIQYFGAGTRLSVL.